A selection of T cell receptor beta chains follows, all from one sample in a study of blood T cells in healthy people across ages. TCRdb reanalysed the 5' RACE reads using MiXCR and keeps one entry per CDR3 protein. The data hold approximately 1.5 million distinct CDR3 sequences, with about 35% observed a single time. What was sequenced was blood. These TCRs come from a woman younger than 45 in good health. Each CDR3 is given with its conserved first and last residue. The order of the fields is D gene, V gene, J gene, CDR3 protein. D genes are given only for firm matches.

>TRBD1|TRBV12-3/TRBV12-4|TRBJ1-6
CASSPHGTGHSPLHF
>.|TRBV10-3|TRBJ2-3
CAISDLGDTQYF
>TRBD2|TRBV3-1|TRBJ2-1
CASSPPAGGGHEQFF
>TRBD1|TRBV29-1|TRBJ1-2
CSVPIGTDYGYTF
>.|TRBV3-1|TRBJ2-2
CASSQDTYTGELFF
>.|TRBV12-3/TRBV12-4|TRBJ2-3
CASSYLASSEDTQYF
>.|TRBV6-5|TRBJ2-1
CASSGPQGFYNEQFF
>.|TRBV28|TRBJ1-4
CASTTGGLDEKLFF
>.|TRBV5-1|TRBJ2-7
CASSGQGHTYF
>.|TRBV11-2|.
CASTQSLDGYEQYF
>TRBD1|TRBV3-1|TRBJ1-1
CASSQDQGGSGAFF
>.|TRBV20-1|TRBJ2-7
CSARGTTRPNEQYF
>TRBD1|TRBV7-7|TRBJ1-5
CASSKGQGYSNQPQHF
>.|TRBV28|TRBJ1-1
CASSWDTGIAAFF
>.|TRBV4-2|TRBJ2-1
CASSQGAGRVYNEQFF
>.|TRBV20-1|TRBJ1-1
CSGGTVNTEAFF
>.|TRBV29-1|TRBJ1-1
CSVSDGPAFF
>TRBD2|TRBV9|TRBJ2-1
CASSVGREAGAEQFF
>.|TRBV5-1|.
CASRYSTAGGTMRNEQYF
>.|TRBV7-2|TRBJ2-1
CASRPDLYNEQFF
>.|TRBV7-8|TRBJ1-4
CATREGLADEKLFF